The clone carrying this T cell receptor beta chain has more than one count but fewer than ten. MiXCR, applied by TCRdb to the 5' RACE reads, yields one record per CDR3 protein. Found here are over 600,000 distinct CDR3 sequences, over 20% of them singletons; the top ten hold 4.3%. The sample originates from a study of identical twins. Germline V gives CDR1 SGDLS, CDR2 YYNGEE. V trimming: 3 bases; J trimming: 4 bases; junction bases outside the gene matches: 8. The length of the CDR3 is 15 residues. The same sample was also used in a study of T cells expressing NK-cell markers.

Sequenced sample: PBMCs. The TCR sequence derives from a woman aged 18 to 35 in good health. This chain connects TRBV9 to TRBJ1-2; 8 bases are shared with TRBD1. CDR3 residues: CASSEDRGGSYGYTF. The CDR3 bases are TGTGCCAGCAGCGAAGACAGGGGAGGGTCCTATGGCTACACCTTC.